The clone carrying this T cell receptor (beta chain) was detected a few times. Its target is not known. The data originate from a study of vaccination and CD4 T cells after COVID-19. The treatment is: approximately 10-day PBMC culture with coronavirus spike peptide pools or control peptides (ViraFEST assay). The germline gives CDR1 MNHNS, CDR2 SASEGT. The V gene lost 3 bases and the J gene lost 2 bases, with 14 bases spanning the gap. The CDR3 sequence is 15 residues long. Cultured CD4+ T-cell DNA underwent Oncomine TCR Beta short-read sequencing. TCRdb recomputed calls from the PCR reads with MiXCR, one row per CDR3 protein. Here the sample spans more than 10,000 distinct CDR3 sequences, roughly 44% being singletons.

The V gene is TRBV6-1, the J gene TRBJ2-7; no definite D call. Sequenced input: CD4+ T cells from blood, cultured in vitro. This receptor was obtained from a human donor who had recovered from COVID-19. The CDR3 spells CASSEYAGPTYEQYF. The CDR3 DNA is TGTGCCAGCAGTGAGTACGCAGGACCAACCTACGAGCAGTACTTC.